This TCR beta chain was captured in a study of T-cell memory formation after mild COVID-19. The table lists this clonotype with a few counts. In TCRdb, the 5' RACE reads were re-called with MiXCR into one record per CDR3 protein. The repertoire holds approximately 340,000 distinct CDR3 sequences, with under 15% as singletons. The CDR3 covers 13 residues. The germline CDR1 and CDR2 sequences are MNHEY and SMNVEV (reference sequence). V was cut by 5 bases and J by 2 bases, with 8 bases left in between. This chain joins TRBV27 and TRBJ2-3; D uncertain. This receptor was taken from a man between 18 and 35 years old who had mild COVID-19 (a few samples of this study predate the infection). Cell type and time point are not known. The sequenced sample was PBMCs or a T cell subset sorted from them (not recorded which). The CDR3 here is CASSPSFTDTQYF. CDR3 coding DNA: TGTGCCAGCAGTCCCTCCTTCACAGATACGCAGTATTTT.